These 16 T cell receptor beta chains were sequenced from one sample in a study of T cells in Graves' hyperthyroidism and ophthalmopathy (dated by TCRdb to between 2017 and 2020). Receptors were amplified or captured by multiplex PCR. The sequencing machine was an Illumina HiSeq 2000. The TCR beta CDR3 regions were amplified from RNA transcripts. A first-round RT-PCR of the TCR CDR3 used the HTBI primer set with the Qiagen OneStep RT-PCR kit. Using fastp at Q25 and MiXCR, TCRdb reprocessed the public reads and kept productive beta chains. Rows are unified per CDR3 protein, each entry keeping the most common DNA and genes. In this sample the table shows around 500,000 distinct CDR3 sequences, less than 15% of which occur a single time. Together, the top ten hold roughly 13% of the sample. Sequences were obtained from blood. The origin of the receptors is a woman aged 40-49 years with Graves' hyperthyroidism.

This clonotype was found a few times. V is TRBV6-6 and J is TRBJ2-6; D perhaps matches TRBD1 (5 bases). V dropped 2 bases and J dropped 0 bases, with 8 bases sitting between them. The germline V gene has CDR1 MNHNY and CDR2 SVGAGI (reference sequence). The CDR3 is made up of 16 amino acids. CDR3 nucleotide sequence: TGTGCCAGCAGTTACGACAGAACCTCTGGGGCCAACGTCCTGACTTTC. It translates to CASSYDRTSGANVLTF.

This clonotype was recorded many times. V and J are TRBV6-1 and TRBJ2-7; D gene unclear. The V and J ends lost 4 bases and 0 bases respectively, with 10 bases between them. Per the germline V gene, CDR1 is MNHNS and CDR2 is SASEGT. CDR3 size: 14 residues. This chain's CDR3 is CASSVTASSYEQYF. The CDR3 DNA reads as TGTGCCAGCAGTGTCACAGCCAGCTCCTACGAGCAGTACTTC.

This clonotype was seen repeatedly, ten times or more. This chain links TRBV20-1 with TRBJ2-1, with 7 bases matching TRBD1. Germline V gives CDR1 DFQATT, CDR2 SNEGSKA (reference sequence). J gave up 5 bases and V 0 bases, and 13 bases lay outside the gene matches. The CDR3 contains 17 residues. CDR3 in amino acids: CSARDRGPAGFNNEQFF. The CDR3 DNA sequence: TGCAGTGCTAGAGATAGGGGGCCGGCAGGGTTTAACAATGAGCAGTTCTTC.

This clonotype was counted at least ten times. The V call is TRBV28, the J call TRBJ1-4; D gene unclear. Germline CDR1 is MDHEN and CDR2 is SYDVKM. Trimming shortened V by 7 bases and J by 4 bases, and 13 bases separated the two germline ends. The CDR3 runs 14 residues. CDR3 protein: CASTYSGLNEKLFF. The DNA of the CDR3 is TGTGCCAGCACTTACAGCGGGCTTAATGAAAAACTGTTTTTT.

The rearrangement uses TRBV3-1 and TRBJ1-2; maybe TRBD1 (5 bases). The CDR3 has 14 residues. V was cut by 5 bases and J by 8 bases, with 18 bases left in between. Germline loops: CDR1 LGHDT, CDR2 YNNKEL (reference sequence). The CDR3 sequence is CASSSPGTPWGYTF. In DNA form, the CDR3 reads TGTGCCAGCAGCTCTCCCGGGACGCCCTGGGGCTACACCTTC. The full variable domain, completed using reference TRBV3-1 and TRBJ1-2, is DTAVSQTPKYLVTQMGNDKSIKCEQNLGHDTMYWYKQDSKKFLKIMFSYNNKELIINETVPNRFSPKSPDKAHLNLHINSLELGDSAVYFCASSSPGTPWGYTFGSGTRLTVV.

DNA of the CDR3: TGTGCCAGCAGCTATCTCAGGGGGCCTGGGGCCAACGTCCTGACTTTC. The encoded protein is CASSYLRGPGANVLTF. The V call is TRBV14, the J call TRBJ2-6; 8 nucleotides match TRBD1. Germline V gene data show CDR1 as SGHDN and CDR2 as FVKESK. V shed 5 bases and J 2 bases; nucleotides not matched to a gene: 5. The CDR3 extends over 16 amino acids.

This clonotype was recorded a few times. The chain has TRBV11-3 and TRBJ1-2; D uncertain. This CDR3 is 14 amino acids long. V was pared by 6 bases and J by 2 bases, with 13 bases between. Germline V CDR1 and CDR2: SGHNT, YENEEA. CDR3 in amino acids: CASSSRTPNYGYTF. In nucleotides, the CDR3 is TGTGCCAGCAGTTCCCGGACTCCGAACTATGGCTACACCTTC.

This clonotype was seen many times. The chain links TRBV20-1 to TRBJ2-3, with 8 bases matching TRBD2. The CDR3 sequence is 14 residues long. The V gene end was trimmed by 2 bases and the J gene end by 2 bases; junction bases not matched to a gene: 3. Germline assignment: CDR1 DFQATT and CDR2 SNEGSKA (reference sequence). The CDR3 region has the DNA TGCAGTGCTAGACCGGGAGGGAACACAGATACGCAGTATTTT. Amino acid sequence: CSARPGGNTDTQYF.

In DNA form, the CDR3 reads TGTGCCAGCAGCGTAGAGCTAAGCGCGAACACCGGGGAGCTGTTTTTT. Its translation is CASSVELSANTGELFF. The chain links TRBV9 to TRBJ2-2; D is unresolved. V was trimmed by 0 bases and J by 0 bases, leaving 9 bases between them. This CDR3 contains 16 residues. Germline lookup yields CDR1 SGDLS and CDR2 YYNGEE. Drawing the rest from reference TRBV9 and TRBJ2-2, the complete variable domain is DSGVTQTPKHLITATGQRVTLRCSPRSGDLSVYWYQQSLDQGLQFLIQYYNGEERAKGNILERFSAQQFPDLHSELNLSSLELGDSALYFCASSVELSANTGELFFGEGSRLTVL.

This clonotype was found many times. V and J are TRBV5-6 and TRBJ2-3; D perhaps matches TRBD2 (5 bases). Germline CDR1 is SGHDT and CDR2 is YYEEEE. The V end was cut by 0 bases, the J end by 0 bases, with 8 bases between. CDR3 size: 15 residues. The CDR3: CASSLVGLSTDTQYF. The CDR3 DNA reads as TGTGCCAGCAGCTTGGTTGGACTGAGCACAGATACGCAGTATTTT. The whole variable domain, filled in from reference TRBV5-6 and TRBJ2-3, reads DAGVTQSPTHLIKTRGQQVTLRCSPKSGHDTVSWYQQALGQGPQFIFQYYEEEERQRGNFPDRFSGHQFPNYSSELNVNALLLGDSALYLCASSLVGLSTDTQYFGPGTRLTVL.

This rearrangement joins TRBV6-1 to TRBJ1-5; D remains unclear. The CDR3 sequence is 16 residues long. The ends were cut back, 2 bases at V and 1 base at J, with 12 bases in the middle. Germline values: CDR1 MNHNS, CDR2 SASEGT. Written as DNA, the CDR3 is TGTGCCAGCAGTGAAAGAATCGTAGGAAGCAATCAGCCCCAGCATTTT. Amino acids: CASSERIVGSNQPQHF.

This clonotype was seen many times. The chain is built from TRBV12-3 or TRBV12-4 and TRBJ1-1; D gene unclear. The CDR3 loop spans 11 amino acids. Trimming left V 7 bases short and J 8 bases short, with 11 bases between. CDR3 nucleotides: TGTGCCAGCACCTTCGGCACAGAAGCTTTCTTT. Amino acids: CASTFGTEAFF.

There are a few counts of this clonotype. V is TRBV19 and J is TRBJ2-5; 7 nucleotides agree with TRBD1. After removal of 6 bases from V and 5 bases from J, the junction contained 15 bases not matched to a gene. Germline CDR1 and CDR2: LNHDA and SQIVND (reference sequence). The CDR3 consists of 16 residues. CDR3 sequence (DNA): TGTGCCAGTAGGTCAAAGGGGGCACTTAGAGAGGAGACCCAGTACTTC. Residues: CASRSKGALREETQYF.

This clonotype was observed a few times. The CDR3 does not end in the conserved phenylalanine or tryptophan, so this is likely a read error. The chain links TRBV6-1 to TRBJ1-1; D is ambiguous. V was clipped by 4 bases and J by 3 bases, with 9 bases between them. The germline gives CDR1 MNHNS, CDR2 SASEGT. This CDR3 has 13 residues. CDR3 DNA sequence: TGTGCCAGCAGTGTAACCCCGGACACTGAAGCTTTCCTT. It specifies CASSVTPDTEAFL.

This clonotype has ten or more counts. The genes are TRBV12-3 or TRBV12-4 and TRBJ2-7, with 8 nucleotides matching TRBD1. The V segment lost 3 bases and the J segment 2 bases; nucleotides outside the gene matches: 6. This CDR3 has 15 residues. CDR3 in amino acids: CASSFSRQGTYEQYF. CDR3 DNA: TGTGCCAGCAGTTTCTCGAGACAGGGGACCTACGAGCAGTACTTC.

The J gene is TRBJ1-6, the V gene TRBV24-1; D may be TRBD1 (6 bases). The CDR3 runs to 14 residues. The V and J ends lost 5 bases and 9 bases respectively, with 13 bases between them. Germline V gene data show CDR1 as KGHDR and CDR2 as SFDVKD. CDR3 loop: CATSANQGFSPLHF. In DNA, the CDR3 is TGTGCCACCAGTGCCAATCAGGGGTTTTCACCCCTCCACTTT.